The 7 T cell receptor beta chains listed next were all sequenced from one sample in a study of T cell responses to AZD1222 COVID-19 vaccine. TCRdb's table, derived via immunoSEQ multiplex PCR, lists solely in-frame clones and lacks some. This sample has 80,000 to 95,000 clones, with roughly 91% found just once. This specimen was peripheral blood, taken on day 0 of MenACWY control vaccination. The receptor set was obtained from an adult in good health.

The chain combines TRBV5-1 with TRBJ2-7; TRBD1 agrees at 9 bases. CDR1 and CDR2 from the germline V gene are SGHRS and YFSETQ. CDR3 length: 16 amino acids. Unmatched junction bases numbered 14, after V lost 4 bases and J lost 6 bases. The CDR3 nucleotides read TGCGCCAGCAGCCTCCAGCCGCCGGGACAGGGCGCCGAGCAGTACTTC. It codes for CASSLQPPGQGAEQYF.

CDR3 nucleotides: TGTGCCTGGAGTGTCGCCGGGTCTCCGGGAGCTTTCTTT. Amino acids: CAWSVAGSPGAFF. The rearrangement links TRBV30 to TRBJ1-1; D not certain. The CDR3 runs 13 residues. CDR1 and CDR2 (germline): GTSNPN, SVGIG (reference sequence). V was shortened by 0 bases and J by 10 bases, with 15 bases between the two germline ends.

The chain joins TRBV9 to TRBJ2-2; possible D gene TRBD1, 5 bases. The germline V gene encodes CDR1 SGDLS and CDR2 YYNGEE. The CDR3 length is 13 residues. Trimming left V 4 bases short and J 6 bases short, with 10 bases between. The CDR3 DNA is TGTGCCAGCAGCCCCTGGGGCGCCGGGGAGCTGTTTTTT. Its translation is CASSPWGAGELFF.

This clone has more than one count but fewer than ten. Other DNA sequences of this sample code for an identical CDR3. The chain employs TRBV18 and TRBJ2-2; 10 nucleotides agree with TRBD1. Germline trimming cut 4 bases from V and 4 bases from J; bases unmatched to any gene: 0. The CDR3 loop spans 14 amino acids. Germline V gene lookup returns CDR1 KGHSH and CDR2 LQKENI. DNA for the CDR3: TGTGCCAGCTCACGGGACAGGGGCACCGGGGAGCTGTTTTTT. Translation: CASSRDRGTGELFF.

This clone was seen a handful of times. The chain links TRBV5-1 to TRBJ1-1, with 8 bases fitting TRBD1. Looked up from germline, CDR1 is SGHRS and CDR2 is YFSETQ. Trimming cost V 0 bases and J 4 bases; bases outside gene matches: 5. The CDR3 loop spans 15 amino acids. CDR3 nucleotide sequence: TGCGCCAGCAGCTTGGGACAGGGGAGAGGCACTGAAGCTTTCTTT. It is translated as CASSLGQGRGTEAFF.

This sequence joins TRBV9 and TRBJ2-1, with 7 bases identical to TRBD2. Per germline, CDR1 SGDLS and CDR2 YYNGEE. With 4 bases clipped from V and 7 bases from J, the junction kept 11 bases outside the gene matches. CDR3 size: 15 residues. The DNA for the CDR3 is TGTGCCAGCAGCCCCGGGGGGTCAGGTTGGAATGAGCAGTTCTTC. As protein: CASSPGGSGWNEQFF.

This chain uses TRBV23-1 with TRBJ2-5; 9 bases map to TRBD2. TRBV23-1 is noted as an ORF with a role that remains uncertain. This CDR3 contains 16 residues. J was trimmed by 4 bases and V by 4 bases; bases with no gene match: 10. The CDR3 DNA reads TGCGCCAGCAGTCCCCCTTGTCTAGCGGGGAGAGAGACCCAGTACTTC. Encoded protein: CASSPPCLAGRETQYF.